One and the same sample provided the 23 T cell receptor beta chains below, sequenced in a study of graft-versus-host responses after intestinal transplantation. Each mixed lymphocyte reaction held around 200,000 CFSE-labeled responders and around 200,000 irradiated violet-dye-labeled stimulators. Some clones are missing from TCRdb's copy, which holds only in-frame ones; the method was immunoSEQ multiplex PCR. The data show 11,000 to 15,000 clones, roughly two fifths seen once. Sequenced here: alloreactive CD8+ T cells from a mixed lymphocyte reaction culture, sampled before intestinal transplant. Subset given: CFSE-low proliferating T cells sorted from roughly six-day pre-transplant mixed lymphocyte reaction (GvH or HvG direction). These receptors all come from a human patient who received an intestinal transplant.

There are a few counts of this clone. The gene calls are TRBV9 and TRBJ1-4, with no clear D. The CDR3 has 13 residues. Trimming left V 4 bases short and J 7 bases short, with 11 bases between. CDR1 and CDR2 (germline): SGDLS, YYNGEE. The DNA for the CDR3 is TGTGCCAGCAGCCCGGGGTTCGCTGAAAAACTGTTTTTT. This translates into CASSPGFAEKLFF.

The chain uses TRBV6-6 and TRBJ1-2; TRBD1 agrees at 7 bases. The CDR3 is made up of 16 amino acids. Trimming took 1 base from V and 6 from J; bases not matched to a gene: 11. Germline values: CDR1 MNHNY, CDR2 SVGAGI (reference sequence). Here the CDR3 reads CASSYFTGVGINGYTF. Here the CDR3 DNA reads TGTGCCAGCAGTTACTTTACAGGGGTGGGAATAAATGGCTACACCTTC.

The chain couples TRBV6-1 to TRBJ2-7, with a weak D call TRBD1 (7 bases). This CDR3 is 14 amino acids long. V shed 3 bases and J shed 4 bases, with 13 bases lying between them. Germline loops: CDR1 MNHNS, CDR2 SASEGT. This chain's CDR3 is CASSDTPGGYEQYF. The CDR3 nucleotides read TGTGCCAGCAGTGATACACCAGGGGGGTACGAGCAGTACTTC.

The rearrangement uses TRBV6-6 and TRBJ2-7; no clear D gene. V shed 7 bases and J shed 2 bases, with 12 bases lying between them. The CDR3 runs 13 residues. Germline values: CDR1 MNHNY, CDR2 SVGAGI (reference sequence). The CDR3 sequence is CASTADWPYEQYF. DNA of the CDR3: TGTGCCAGCACCGCCGATTGGCCCTACGAGCAGTACTTC.

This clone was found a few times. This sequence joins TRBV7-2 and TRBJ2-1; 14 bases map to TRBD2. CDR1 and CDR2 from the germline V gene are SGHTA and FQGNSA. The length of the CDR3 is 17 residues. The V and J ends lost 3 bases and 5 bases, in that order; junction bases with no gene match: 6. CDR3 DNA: TGTGCCAGCAGCTTCCCGACTAGCGGGGGGGCGGACAATGAGCAGTTCTTC. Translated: CASSFPTSGGADNEQFF.

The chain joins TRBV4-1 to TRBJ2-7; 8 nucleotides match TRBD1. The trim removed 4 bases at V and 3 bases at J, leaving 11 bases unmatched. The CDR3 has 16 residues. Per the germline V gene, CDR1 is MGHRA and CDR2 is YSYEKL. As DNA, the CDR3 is TGCGCCAGCAGCCTTCGGCCGGGGACAGGAGGCTACGAGCAGTACTTC. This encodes CASSLRPGTGGYEQYF.

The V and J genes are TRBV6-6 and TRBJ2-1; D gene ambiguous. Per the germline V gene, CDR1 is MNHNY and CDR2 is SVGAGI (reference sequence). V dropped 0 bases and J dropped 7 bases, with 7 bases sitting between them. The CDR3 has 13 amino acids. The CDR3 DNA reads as TGTGCCAGCAGTTACTCGGCCGGGAATGAGCAGTTCTTC. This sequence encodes CASSYSAGNEQFF.

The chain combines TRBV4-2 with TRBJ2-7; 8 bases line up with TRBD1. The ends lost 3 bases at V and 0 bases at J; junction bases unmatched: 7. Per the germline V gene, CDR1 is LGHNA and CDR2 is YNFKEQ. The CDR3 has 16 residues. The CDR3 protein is CASSQPGQVASYEQYF. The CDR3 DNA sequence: TGTGCCAGCAGCCAGCCGGGACAGGTTGCCTCCTACGAGCAGTACTTC.

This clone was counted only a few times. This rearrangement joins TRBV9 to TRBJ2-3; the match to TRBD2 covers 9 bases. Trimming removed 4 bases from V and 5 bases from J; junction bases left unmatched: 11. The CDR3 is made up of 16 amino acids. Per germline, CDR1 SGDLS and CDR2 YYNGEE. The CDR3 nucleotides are TGTGCCAGCAGCACTGATAGCGGGAGATCCGGAGATACGCAGTATTTT. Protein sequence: CASSTDSGRSGDTQYF. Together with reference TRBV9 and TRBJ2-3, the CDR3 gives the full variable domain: DSGVTQTPKHLITATGQRVTLRCSPRSGDLSVYWYQQSLDQGLQFLIQYYNGEERAKGNILERFSAQQFPDLHSELNLSSLELGDSALYFCASSTDSGRSGDTQYFGPGTRLTVL.

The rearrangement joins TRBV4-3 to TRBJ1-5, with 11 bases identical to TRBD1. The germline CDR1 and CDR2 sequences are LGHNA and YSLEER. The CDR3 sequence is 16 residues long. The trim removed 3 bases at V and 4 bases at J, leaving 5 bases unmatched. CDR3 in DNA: TGCGCCAGCAGCCATAAGGACAGGGGGCGAAATCAGCCCCAGCATTTT. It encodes CASSHKDRGRNQPQHF.

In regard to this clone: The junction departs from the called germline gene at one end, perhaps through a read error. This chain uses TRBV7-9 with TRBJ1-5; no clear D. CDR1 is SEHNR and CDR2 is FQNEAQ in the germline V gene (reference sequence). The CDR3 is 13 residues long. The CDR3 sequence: CASSQDLGQPQHF. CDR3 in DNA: TGCGCCAGCAGCCAAGATCTGGGCCAGCCCCAGCATTTT.

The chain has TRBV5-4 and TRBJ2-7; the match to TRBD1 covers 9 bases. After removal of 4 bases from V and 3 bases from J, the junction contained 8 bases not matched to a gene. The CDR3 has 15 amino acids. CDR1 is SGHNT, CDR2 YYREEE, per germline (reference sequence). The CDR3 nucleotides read TGTGCCAGCAGCATACCCGGGACAGGGCTCTACGAGCAGTACTTC. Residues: CASSIPGTGLYEQYF.

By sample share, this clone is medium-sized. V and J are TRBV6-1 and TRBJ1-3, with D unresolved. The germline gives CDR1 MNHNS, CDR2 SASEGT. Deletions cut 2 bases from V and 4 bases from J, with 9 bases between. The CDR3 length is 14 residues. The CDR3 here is CASSESNLGNTIYF. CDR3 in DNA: TGTGCCAGCAGTGAATCTAACCTGGGAAACACCATATATTTT.

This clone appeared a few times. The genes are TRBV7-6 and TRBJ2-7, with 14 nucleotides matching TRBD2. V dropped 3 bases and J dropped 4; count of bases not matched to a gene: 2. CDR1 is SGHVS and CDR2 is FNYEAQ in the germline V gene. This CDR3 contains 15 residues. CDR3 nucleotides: TGTGCCAGCAGCTTTGGGACTAGCGGGAGTTACGAGCAGTACTTC. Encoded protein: CASSFGTSGSYEQYF.

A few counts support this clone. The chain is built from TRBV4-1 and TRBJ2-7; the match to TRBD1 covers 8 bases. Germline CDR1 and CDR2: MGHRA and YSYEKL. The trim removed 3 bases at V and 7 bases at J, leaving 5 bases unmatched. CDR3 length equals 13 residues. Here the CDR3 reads CASSHRQGREQYF. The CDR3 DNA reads TGCGCCAGCAGCCATCGACAGGGGCGGGAGCAGTACTTC.

CDR3 residues: CATSRDRLAGDEQFF. DNA of the CDR3: TGTGCCACCAGCAGAGATCGCCTAGCGGGAGATGAGCAGTTCTTC. J is TRBJ2-1 and V is TRBV15, with 10 bases fitting TRBD2. V was clipped by 0 bases and J by 8 bases; unmatched bases: 4. The CDR3 covers 15 residues. In germline, CDR1 is LNHNV, CDR2 YYDKDF (reference sequence).

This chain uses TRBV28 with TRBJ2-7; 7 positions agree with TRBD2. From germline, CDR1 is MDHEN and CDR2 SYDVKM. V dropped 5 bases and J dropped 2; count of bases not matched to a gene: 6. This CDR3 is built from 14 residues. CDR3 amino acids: CASSGVGLAYEQYF. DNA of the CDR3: TGTGCCAGCAGTGGGGTAGGACTAGCCTACGAGCAGTACTTC.

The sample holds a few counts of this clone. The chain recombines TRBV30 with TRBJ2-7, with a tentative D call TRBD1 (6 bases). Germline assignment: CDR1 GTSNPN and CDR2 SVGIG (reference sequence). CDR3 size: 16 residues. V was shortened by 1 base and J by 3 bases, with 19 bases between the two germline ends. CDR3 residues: CAWSALTGSSHYEQYF. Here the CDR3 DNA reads TGTGCCTGGAGTGCGCTAACAGGGTCGAGCCACTACGAGCAGTACTTC.

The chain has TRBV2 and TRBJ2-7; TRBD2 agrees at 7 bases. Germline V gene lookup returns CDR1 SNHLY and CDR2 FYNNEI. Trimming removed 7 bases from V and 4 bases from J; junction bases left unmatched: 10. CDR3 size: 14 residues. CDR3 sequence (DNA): TGTGCCAGCAAGGGGAGCGGGGATCAGTACGAGCAGTACTTC. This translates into CASKGSGDQYEQYF.

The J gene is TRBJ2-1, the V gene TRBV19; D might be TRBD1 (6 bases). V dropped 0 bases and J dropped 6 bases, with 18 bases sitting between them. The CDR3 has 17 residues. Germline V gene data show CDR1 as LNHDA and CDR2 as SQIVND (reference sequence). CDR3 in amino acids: CASSIDNPGVPFNEQFF. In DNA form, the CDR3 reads TGTGCCAGTAGTATAGATAACCCAGGGGTCCCCTTCAATGAGCAGTTCTTC.

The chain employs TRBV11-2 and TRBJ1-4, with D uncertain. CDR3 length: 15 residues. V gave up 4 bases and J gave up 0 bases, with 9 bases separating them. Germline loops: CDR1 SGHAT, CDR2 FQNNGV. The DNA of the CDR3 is TGTGCCAGCAGCTCTCCGGACTCAACTAATGAAAAACTGTTTTTT. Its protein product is CASSSPDSTNEKLFF.

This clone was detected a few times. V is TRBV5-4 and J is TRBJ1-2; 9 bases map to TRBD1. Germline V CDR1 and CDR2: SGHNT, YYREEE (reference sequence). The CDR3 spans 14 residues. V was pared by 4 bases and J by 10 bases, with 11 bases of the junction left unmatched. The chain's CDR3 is CASSPWTGEGNYTF. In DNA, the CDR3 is TGTGCCAGCAGCCCTTGGACAGGGGAGGGAAACTACACCTTC.

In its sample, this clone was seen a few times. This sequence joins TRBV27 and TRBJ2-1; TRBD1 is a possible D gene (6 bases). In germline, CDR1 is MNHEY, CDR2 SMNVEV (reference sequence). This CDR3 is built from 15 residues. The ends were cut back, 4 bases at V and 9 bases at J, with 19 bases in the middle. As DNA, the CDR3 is TGTGCCAGCAGTTCCACAGGGTTCCCCATTTTTGAGCAGTTCTTC. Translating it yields CASSSTGFPIFEQFF.